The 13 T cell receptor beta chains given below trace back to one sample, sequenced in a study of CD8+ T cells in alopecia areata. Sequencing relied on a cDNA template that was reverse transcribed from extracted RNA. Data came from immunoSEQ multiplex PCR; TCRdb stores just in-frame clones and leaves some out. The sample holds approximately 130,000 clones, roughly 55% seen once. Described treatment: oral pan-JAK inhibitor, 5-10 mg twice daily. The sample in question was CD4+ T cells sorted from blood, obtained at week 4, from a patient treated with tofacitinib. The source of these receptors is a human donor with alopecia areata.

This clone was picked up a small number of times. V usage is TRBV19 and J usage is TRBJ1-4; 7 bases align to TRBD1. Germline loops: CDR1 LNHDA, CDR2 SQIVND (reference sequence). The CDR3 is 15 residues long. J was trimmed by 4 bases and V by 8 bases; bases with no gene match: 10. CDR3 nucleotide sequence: TGTGCCAGTCGCAGTAGCGGACAGGATAATGAAAAACTGTTTTTT. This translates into CASRSSGQDNEKLFF.

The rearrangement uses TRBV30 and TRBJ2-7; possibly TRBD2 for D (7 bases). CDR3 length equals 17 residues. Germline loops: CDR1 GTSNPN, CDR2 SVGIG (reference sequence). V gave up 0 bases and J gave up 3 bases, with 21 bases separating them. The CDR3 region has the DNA TGTGCCTGGAGTGTACATAGCGGGCCTAGGGGGGGCTACGAGCAGTACTTC. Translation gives CAWSVHSGPRGGYEQYF. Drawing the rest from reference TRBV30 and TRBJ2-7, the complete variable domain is SQTIHQWPATLVQPVGSPLSLECTVEGTSNPNLYWYRQAAGRGLQLLFYSVGIGQISSEVPQNLSASRPQDRQFILSSKKLLLSDSGFYLCAWSVHSGPRGGYEQYFGPGTRLTVT.

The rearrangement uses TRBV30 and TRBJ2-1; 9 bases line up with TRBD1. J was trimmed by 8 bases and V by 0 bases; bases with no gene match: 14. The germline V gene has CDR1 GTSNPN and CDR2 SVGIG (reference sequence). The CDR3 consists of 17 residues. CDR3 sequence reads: CAWSVLTGGISWDEQFF. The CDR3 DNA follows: TGTGCCTGGAGTGTACTTACAGGGGGCATAAGTTGGGATGAGCAGTTCTTC.

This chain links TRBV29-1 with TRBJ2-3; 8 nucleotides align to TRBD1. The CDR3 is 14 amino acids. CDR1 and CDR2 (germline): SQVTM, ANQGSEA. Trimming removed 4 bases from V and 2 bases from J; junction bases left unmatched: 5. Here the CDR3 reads CSVGRDRTTDTQYF. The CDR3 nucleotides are TGCAGCGTTGGACGGGACAGGACCACAGATACGCAGTATTTT.

CDR3 loop: CALRRLMNTEAFF. CDR3 in DNA: TGTGCCCTAAGACGACTGATGAACACTGAAGCTTTCTTT. The V call is TRBV30, the J call TRBJ1-1, with D unresolved. Germline values: CDR1 GTSNPN, CDR2 SVGIG (reference sequence). V was pared by 8 bases and J by 0 bases, with 13 bases between. The CDR3 is 13 amino acids.

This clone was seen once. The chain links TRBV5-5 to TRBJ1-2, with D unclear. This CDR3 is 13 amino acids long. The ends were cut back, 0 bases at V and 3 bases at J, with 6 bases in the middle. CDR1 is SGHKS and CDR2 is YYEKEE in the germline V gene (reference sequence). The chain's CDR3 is CASSLGNYYGYTF. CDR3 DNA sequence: TGTGCCAGCAGCTTGGGTAACTACTATGGCTACACCTTC.

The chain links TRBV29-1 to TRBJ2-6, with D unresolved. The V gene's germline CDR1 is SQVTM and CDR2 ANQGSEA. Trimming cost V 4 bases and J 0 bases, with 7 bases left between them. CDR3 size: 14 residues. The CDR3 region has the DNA TGCAGCGTTGTGGGTGACTCTGGGGCCAACGTCCTGACTTTC. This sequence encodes CSVVGDSGANVLTF. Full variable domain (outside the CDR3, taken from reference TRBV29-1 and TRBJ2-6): SAVISQKPSRDICQRGTSLTIQCQVDSQVTMMFWYRQQPGQSLTLIATANQGSEATYESGFVIDKFPISRPNLTFSTLTVSNMSPEDSSIYLCSVVGDSGANVLTFGAGSRLTVL.

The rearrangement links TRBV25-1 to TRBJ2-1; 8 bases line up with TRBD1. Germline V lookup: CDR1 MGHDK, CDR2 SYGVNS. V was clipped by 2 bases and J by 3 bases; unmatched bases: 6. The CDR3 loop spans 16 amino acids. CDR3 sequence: CASSELGGTGYNEQFF. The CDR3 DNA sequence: TGTGCCAGCAGTGAACTAGGGGGGACAGGCTACAATGAGCAGTTCTTC.

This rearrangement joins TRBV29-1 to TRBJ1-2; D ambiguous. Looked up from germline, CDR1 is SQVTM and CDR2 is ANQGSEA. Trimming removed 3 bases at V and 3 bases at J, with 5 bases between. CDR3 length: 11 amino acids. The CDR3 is CSVEYHYGYTF. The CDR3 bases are TGCAGCGTTGAGTACCACTATGGCTACACCTTC.

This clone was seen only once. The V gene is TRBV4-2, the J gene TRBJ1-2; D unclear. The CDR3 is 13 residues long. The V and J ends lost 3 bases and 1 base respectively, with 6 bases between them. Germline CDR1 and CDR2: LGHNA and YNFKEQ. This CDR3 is CASSQVNNYGYTF. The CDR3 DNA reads TGTGCCAGCAGCCAGGTGAATAACTATGGCTACACCTTC.

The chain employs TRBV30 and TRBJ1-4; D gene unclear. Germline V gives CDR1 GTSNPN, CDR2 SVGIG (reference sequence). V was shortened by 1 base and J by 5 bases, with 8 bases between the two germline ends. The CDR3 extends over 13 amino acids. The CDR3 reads CAWSDRKNEKLFF. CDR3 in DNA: TGTGCCTGGAGTGACAGAAAGAATGAAAAACTGTTTTTT.

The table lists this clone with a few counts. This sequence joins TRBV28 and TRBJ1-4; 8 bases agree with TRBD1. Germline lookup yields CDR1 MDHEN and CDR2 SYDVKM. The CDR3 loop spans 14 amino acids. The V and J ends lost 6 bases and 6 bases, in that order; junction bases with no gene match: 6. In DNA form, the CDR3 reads TGTGCCAGCAGCCGGACAGGGTGGGATGAAAAACTGTTTTTT. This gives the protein CASSRTGWDEKLFF.

The chain's CDR3 is CASSLRHQSSYEQYF. The CDR3 DNA follows: TGTGCCAGCAGCTTGCGACACCAGAGCTCCTACGAGCAGTACTTC. The chain combines TRBV5-8 with TRBJ2-7; no definite D call. Germline-derived CDR1 and CDR2 are SGHTS and YDEGEE. The CDR3 loop spans 15 amino acids. Trimming shortened V by 1 base and J by 0 bases, and 11 bases separated the two germline ends.